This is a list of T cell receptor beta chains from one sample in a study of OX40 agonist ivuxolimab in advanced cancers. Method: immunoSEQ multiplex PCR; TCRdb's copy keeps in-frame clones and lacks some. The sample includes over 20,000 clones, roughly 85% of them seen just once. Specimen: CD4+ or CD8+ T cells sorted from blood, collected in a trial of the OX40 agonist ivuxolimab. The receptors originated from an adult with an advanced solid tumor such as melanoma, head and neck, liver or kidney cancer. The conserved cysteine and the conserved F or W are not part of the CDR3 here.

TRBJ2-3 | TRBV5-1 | ASSLSLAIDTQY
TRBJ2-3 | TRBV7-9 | ASSLELRWHTQY
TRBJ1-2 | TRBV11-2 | ASSFGGPNYGYT
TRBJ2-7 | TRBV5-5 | ASSLGLAGGSTYEQY
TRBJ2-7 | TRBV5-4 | ASSPGTGVYEQY
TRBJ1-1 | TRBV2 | ASSPDRGWNTEAF
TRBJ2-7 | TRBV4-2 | ASSPSGTGTYEQY
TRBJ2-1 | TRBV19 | ASTPGTSNEQF
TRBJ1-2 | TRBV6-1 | ASRGGGTNGYT
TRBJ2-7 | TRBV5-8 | ASSSRTSIYEQY
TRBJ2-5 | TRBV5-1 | ASSLVQGPQETQY
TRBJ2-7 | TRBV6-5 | ASSYRLAGGQYEQY
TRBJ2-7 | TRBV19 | ASMRTDGLAGERNREQY
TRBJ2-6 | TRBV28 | ASSSRLAPGANVLT
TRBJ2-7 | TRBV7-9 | ASTGTSRFPNSYEQY
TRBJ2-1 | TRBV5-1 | ASSLAQGTPPPRHEQF
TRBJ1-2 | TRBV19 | ASREAGLGDYT
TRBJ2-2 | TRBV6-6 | ASRAGGSGELF
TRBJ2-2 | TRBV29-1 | SVDPENTGELF
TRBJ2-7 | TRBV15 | ATSGGTRLGEQY
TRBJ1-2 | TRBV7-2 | ASSLVRSHYGYT
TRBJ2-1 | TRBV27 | ASSFNFYGGSAHEQF